This TCR beta chain stems from a study of blood T cell repertoires in COVID-19. About the study: Sources were T cells, B-cell-depleted T cells, or PBMCs; the material itself was cDNA or gDNA.

Original handling: The assay estimated nucleated cells by amplifying reference gene primers. The table came from immunoSEQ multiplex PCR; TCRdb's copy has only in-frame clones and leaves some out. Clonal size and the V and J genes are those of that table, whereas D and trimming came from the DNA. Of 300,000 to 400,000 clones listed, around 91% are singletons. Germline V gene lookup returns CDR1 SGHTA and CDR2 FQGNSA. This CDR3 has 18 amino acids. V was pared by 5 bases and J by 0 bases, with 20 bases between. The sequence was obtained from a woman aged 18-29 years who had recovered from COVID-19. The sequencing sample was made of peripheral blood. The V and J genes are TRBV7-2 and TRBJ1-5, with a possible D match to TRBD1 (6 bases). In nucleotides, the CDR3 is TGTGCCAGCAGCCATTTAAACCGGGACAAATATAGCAATCAGCCCCAGCATTTT. The encoded protein is CASSHLNRDKYSNQPQHF.